The 2 T cell receptor beta chains below were found in one sample sequenced in a study of early T cells in non-severe SARS-CoV-2 infection. One entry per CDR3 protein, called by TCRdb with MiXCR from the 5' RACE reads. The sample has around 60,000 distinct CDR3 sequences; around 19% are singletons. The sample consisted of whole blood, taken at baseline. The receptors were sampled from an adult who was a healthcare worker with PCR-confirmed SARS-CoV-2 infection or an uninfected control (not recorded which).

This clonotype has more than one count but fewer than ten. The gene calls are TRBV5-1 and TRBJ2-7; the match to TRBD1 covers 10 bases. V was pared by 7 bases and J by 4 bases, with 8 bases of the junction left unmatched. Germline V CDR1 and CDR2: SGHRS, YFSETQ. The length of the CDR3 is 14 residues. Here the CDR3 DNA reads TGCGCCAGCCGTGAAACGGGACAGGGGTACGAGCAGTACTTC. Encoded protein: CASRETGQGYEQYF. The whole variable domain, remainder taken from reference TRBV5-1 and TRBJ2-7, is KAGVTQTPRYLIKTRGQQVTLSCSPISGHRSVSWYQQTPGQGLQFLFEYFSETQRNKGNFPGRFSGRQFSNSRSEMNVSTLELGDSALYLCASRETGQGYEQYFGPGTRLTVT.

This clonotype was found a few times. The chain carries TRBV7-9 and TRBJ2-3; D tentatively fits TRBD1 or TRBD2 (5 bases each). V was shortened by 6 bases and J by 6 bases, with 13 bases between the two germline ends. The CDR3 contains 13 residues. In germline, CDR1 is SEHNR, CDR2 FQNEAQ (reference sequence). The CDR3 loop reads CASSQRGADTQYF. CDR3 in DNA: TGTGCCAGCAGTCAGAGGGGTGCGGATACGCAGTATTTT.